This paragraph covers one T cell receptor (beta chain) sequence. As originally analysed: Reference gene primers were amplified, and this amplification served to estimate nucleated cell counts. Assay used: immunoSEQ multiplex PCR; TCRdb lists only in-frame clones, some missing. That table furnishes V, J and clone size, whereas the DNA furnished D and trimming. The sample holds around 230,000 clones, 80% to 90% seen once. The data derive from a study of blood T cell repertoires in COVID-19. At the level of the study: Sources were T cells, B-cell-depleted T cells, or PBMCs; the material itself was cDNA or gDNA.

Enrolled through a virtual design, the participants were between 18 and 89 years of age and came from under 30 US areas. Recovered status applied to Cohort 3 donors who had two consecutive negative PCRs. It also applied to those with clearance or with symptom resolution. The receptor was isolated from a man aged 40-55 years who had recovered from COVID-19. The sequenced material came from PBMCs or T cells enriched from blood (not recorded which).

In DNA form, the CDR3 reads TGTGCCAGCAGTTTTACGGGTCGGGGGTATGAAAAACTGTTTTTT. Translation: CASSFTGRGYEKLFF. The chain has TRBV27 and TRBJ1-4; perhaps TRBD1 as D (5 bases). Germline V gene sequence: CDR1 MNHEY, CDR2 SMNVEV (reference sequence). The CDR3 consists of 15 residues. V lost 3 bases to trimming and J lost 6 bases, with 14 bases between them. Complete variable domain (other parts from reference TRBV27 and TRBJ1-4): EAQVTQNPRYLITVTGKKLTVTCSQNMNHEYMSWYRQDPGLGLRQIYYSMNVEVTDKGDVPEGYKVSRKEKRNFPLILESPSPNQTSLYFCASSFTGRGYEKLFFGSGTQLSVL.